This entry concerns a single T cell receptor (beta chain). Under the authors' procedure: Quantification of nucleated cells was approximated via reference gene primer amplification. TCRdb's copy holds only in-frame clones and misses some; the assay was immunoSEQ multiplex PCR. D and trimming come from the DNA, and the V and J calls and clone size come from that table. The sample includes hundreds of thousands of clones, roughly 90% of them seen just once. The V gene lost 0 bases and the J gene lost 4 bases, with 9 bases spanning the gap. CDR3 size: 14 residues. Germline V gene lookup returns CDR1 MNHEY and CDR2 SVGAGI. The data are from a study of blood T cell repertoires in COVID-19. Study background: Donors in the United States, Italy and Spain gave samples during acute or convalescent COVID-19. PBMCs, B-cell-depleted T cells, or T cells provided the cDNA or gDNA that made up the material.

Enrollment of patients from Seattle took place during active infection, with longitudinal follow-up. This receptor was identified in a woman aged 25 to 39 with COVID-19, enrolled during active disease. The chain links TRBV6-5 to TRBJ2-5; TRBD1 is a possible D gene (6 bases). The specimen was peripheral blood. The CDR3 coding sequence is TGTGCCAGCAGTTACTCCGGCAGGGGAGAGACCCAGTACTTC. Its translation: CASSYSGRGETQYF.